This T cell receptor (beta chain) originates from a study of Graves' ophthalmopathy and Graves' hyperthyroidism. Study-level results: A classifier, a 13-signature model, separated ophthalmopathy from stable hyperthyroidism with approximately 88% sensitivity and 75% to 83% specificity.

Deletions cut 2 bases from V and 0 bases from J, with 15 bases between. Per germline, CDR1 SGHRS and CDR2 YFSETQ. The CDR3 contains 17 residues. RNA transcripts were the source from which TCR beta CDR3 regions were amplified. HTBI primers were used in a first-round RT-PCR, which preceded a second-round multiplex PCR. In TCRdb, the multiplex PCR reads were re-called with MiXCR into one record per CDR3 protein. This sample carries about 620,000 distinct CDR3 sequences, about 24% of them seen once, and the ten largest clones take approximately 6.5%. As for this clonotype: Its antigen is unknown.

Other autoimmune disease, uncontrolled infection, pregnancy and lactation led to exclusion. Diagnosis was based on clinical symptoms, serum thyroxine, TRAb, thyroid ultrasound and orbital computed tomography. Sequences were obtained from peripheral blood. The clonotype comes from a woman aged 18-29 years with stable Graves' hyperthyroidism. Some clones in this sample may be carry-over from other donors' samples. The chain is built from TRBV5-1 and TRBJ1-3, with unresolved D. DNA for the CDR3: TGCGCCAGCAGCTTCGTTGGCCAGGAACTCTCTGGAAACACCATATATTTT. Its translation: CASSFVGQELSGNTIYF.